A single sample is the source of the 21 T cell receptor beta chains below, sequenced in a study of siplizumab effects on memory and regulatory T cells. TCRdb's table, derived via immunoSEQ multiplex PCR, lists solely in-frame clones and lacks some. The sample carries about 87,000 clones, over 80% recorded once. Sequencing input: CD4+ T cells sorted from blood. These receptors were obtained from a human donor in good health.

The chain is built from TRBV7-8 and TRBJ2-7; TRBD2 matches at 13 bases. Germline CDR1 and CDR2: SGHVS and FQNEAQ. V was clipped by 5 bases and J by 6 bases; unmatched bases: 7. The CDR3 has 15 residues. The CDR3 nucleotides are TGTGCCAGCAGCCCAACTAGCGGGAGGGCCATCGAGCAGTACTTC. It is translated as CASSPTSGRAIEQYF.

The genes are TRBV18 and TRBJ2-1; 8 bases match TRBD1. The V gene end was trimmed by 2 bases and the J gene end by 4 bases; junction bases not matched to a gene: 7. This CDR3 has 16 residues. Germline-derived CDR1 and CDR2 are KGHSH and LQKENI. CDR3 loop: CASSPGHRGFYNEQFF. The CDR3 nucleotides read TGTGCCAGCTCACCAGGGCACAGGGGGTTTTACAATGAGCAGTTCTTC.

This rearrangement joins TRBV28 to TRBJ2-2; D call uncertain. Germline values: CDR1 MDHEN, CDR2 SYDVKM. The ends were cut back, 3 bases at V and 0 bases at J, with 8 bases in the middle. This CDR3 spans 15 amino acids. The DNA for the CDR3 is TGTGCCAGCAGTTTTCCTTCAACGAACACCGGGGAGCTGTTTTTT. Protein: CASSFPSTNTGELFF.

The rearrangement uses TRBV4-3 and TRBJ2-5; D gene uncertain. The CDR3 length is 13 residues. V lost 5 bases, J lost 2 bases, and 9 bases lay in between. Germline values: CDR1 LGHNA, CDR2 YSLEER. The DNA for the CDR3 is TGCGCCAGCAGCTTCGGCGCACAAGAGACCCAGTACTTC. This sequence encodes CASSFGAQETQYF.

The DNA for the CDR3 is TGTGCCAGCTCCCGAACAGGGTACGAAGCTTTCTTT. It specifies CASSRTGYEAFF. This chain connects TRBV18 to TRBJ1-1; tentatively, D is TRBD1 (6 bases). CDR3 length: 12 amino acids. CDR1 and CDR2 from the germline V gene are KGHSH and LQKENI. V dropped 6 bases and J dropped 8 bases, with 13 bases sitting between them.

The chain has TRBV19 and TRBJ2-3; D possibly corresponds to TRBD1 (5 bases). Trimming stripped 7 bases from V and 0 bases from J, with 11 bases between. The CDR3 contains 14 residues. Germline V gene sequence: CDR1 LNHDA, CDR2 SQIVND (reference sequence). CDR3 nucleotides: TGTGCCAGTACATGGGGCCTGAGCACAGATACGCAGTATTTT. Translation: CASTWGLSTDTQYF.

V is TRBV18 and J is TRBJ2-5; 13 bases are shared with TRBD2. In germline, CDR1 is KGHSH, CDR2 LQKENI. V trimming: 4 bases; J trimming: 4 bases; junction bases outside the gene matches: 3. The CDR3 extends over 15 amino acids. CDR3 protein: CASSRTSGSRETQYF. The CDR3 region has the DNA TGTGCCAGCTCACGGACTAGCGGGAGTCGAGAGACCCAGTACTTC. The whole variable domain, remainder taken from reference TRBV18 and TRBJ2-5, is NAGVMQNPRHLVRRRGQEARLRCSPMKGHSHVYWYRQLPEEGLKFMVYLQKENIIDESGMPKERFSAEFPKEGPSILRIQQVVRGDSAAYFCASSRTSGSRETQYFGPGTRLLVL.

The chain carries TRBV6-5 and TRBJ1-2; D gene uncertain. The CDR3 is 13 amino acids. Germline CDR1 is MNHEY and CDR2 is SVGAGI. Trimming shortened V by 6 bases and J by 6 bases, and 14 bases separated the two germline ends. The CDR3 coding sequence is TGTGCCAGCAGCGAGTCTATGAACGATGGCTACACCTTC. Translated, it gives CASSESMNDGYTF.

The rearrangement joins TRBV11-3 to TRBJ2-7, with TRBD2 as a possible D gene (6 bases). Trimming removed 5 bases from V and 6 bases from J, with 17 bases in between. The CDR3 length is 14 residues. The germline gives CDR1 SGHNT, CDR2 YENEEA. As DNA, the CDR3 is TGTGCCAGCAGCATATCGGGGGAGTTACTCGAGCAGTACTTC. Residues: CASSISGELLEQYF.

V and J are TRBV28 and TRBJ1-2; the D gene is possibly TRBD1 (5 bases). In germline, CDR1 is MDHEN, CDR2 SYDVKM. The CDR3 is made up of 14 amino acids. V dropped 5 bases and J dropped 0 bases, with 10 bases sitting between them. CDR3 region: CASSRGGTNYGYTF. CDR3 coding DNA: TGTGCCAGCAGTCGGGGCGGCACTAACTATGGCTACACCTTC.

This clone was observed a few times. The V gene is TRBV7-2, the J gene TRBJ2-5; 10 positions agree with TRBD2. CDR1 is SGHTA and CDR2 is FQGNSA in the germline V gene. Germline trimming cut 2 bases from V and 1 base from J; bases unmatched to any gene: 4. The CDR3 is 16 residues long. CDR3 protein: CASSLSASGGQETQYF. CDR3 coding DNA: TGTGCCAGCAGCTTAAGTGCTAGCGGGGGCCAAGAGACCCAGTACTTC.

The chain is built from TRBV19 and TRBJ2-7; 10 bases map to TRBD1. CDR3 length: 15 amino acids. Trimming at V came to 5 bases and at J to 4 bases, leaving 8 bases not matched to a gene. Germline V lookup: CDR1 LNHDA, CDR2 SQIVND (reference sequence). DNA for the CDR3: TGTGCCAGTAGTGTAACCGGGACAGGGGTTTACGAGCAGTACTTC. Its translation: CASSVTGTGVYEQYF.

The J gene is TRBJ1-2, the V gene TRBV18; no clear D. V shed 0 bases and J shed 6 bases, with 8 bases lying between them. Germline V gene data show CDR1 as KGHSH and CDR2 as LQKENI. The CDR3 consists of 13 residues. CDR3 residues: CASSPPGEHGYTF. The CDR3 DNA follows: TGTGCCAGCTCACCACCTGGGGAGCATGGCTACACCTTC.

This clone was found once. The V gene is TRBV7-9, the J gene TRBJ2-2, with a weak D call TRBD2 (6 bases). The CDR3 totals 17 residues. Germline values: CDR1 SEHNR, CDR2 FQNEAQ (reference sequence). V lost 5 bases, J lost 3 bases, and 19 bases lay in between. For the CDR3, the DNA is TGTGCCAGCAGCGGGATTGGTGGGGGAGGTTACACCGGGGAGCTGTTTTTT. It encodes CASSGIGGGGYTGELFF.

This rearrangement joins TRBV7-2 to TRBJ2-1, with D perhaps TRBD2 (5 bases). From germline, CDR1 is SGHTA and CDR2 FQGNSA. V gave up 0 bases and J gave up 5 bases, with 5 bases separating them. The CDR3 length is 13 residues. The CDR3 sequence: CASSLARDNEQFF. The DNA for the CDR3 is TGTGCCAGCAGCTTAGCGAGGGACAATGAGCAGTTCTTC.

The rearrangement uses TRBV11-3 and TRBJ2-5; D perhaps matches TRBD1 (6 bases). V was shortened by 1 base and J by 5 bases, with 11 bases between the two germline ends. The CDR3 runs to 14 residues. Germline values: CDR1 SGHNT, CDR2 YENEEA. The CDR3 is CASSLGGLEETQYF. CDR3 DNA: TGTGCCAGCAGCTTAGGGGGGCTCGAGGAGACCCAGTACTTC.

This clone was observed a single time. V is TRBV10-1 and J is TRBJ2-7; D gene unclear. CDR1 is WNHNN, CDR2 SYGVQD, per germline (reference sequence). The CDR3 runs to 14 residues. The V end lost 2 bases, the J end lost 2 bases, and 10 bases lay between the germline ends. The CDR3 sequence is CASSETRHTYEQYF. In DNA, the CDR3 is TGCGCCAGCAGTGAGACGAGACACACCTACGAGCAGTACTTC.

CDR3 sequence: CASSKGQGAPPQHF. The CDR3 region has the DNA TGTGCCAGTAGTAAAGGACAGGGGGCGCCGCCCCAGCATTTT. This rearrangement joins TRBV19 to TRBJ1-5; 11 bases are shared with TRBD1. Germline loops: CDR1 LNHDA, CDR2 SQIVND (reference sequence). Germline trimming cut 4 bases from V and 9 bases from J; bases unmatched to any gene: 5. CDR3 size: 14 residues.

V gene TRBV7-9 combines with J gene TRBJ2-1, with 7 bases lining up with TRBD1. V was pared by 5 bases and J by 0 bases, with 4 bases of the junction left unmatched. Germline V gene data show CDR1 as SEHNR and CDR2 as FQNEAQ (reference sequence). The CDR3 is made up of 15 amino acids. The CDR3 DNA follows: TGTGCCAGCAGCCCCGGACAGGTCTCCTACAATGAGCAGTTCTTC. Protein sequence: CASSPGQVSYNEQFF.

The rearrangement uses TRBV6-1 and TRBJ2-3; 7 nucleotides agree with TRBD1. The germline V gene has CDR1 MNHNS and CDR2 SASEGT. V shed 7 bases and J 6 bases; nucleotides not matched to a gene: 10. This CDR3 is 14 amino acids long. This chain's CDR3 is CASNTGTVSDTQYF. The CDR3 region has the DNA TGTGCCAGCAATACCGGGACAGTATCGGATACGCAGTATTTT.

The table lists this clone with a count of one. Here the CDR3 reads CASSTAQGVANTEAFF. The CDR3 DNA follows: TGTGCCAGTAGTACCGCCCAGGGGGTTGCAAACACTGAAGCTTTCTTT. This rearrangement joins TRBV19 to TRBJ1-1; the match to TRBD1 covers 7 bases. Germline V gene sequence: CDR1 LNHDA, CDR2 SQIVND (reference sequence). V lost 4 bases and J lost 2; bases outside the gene matches: 10. The length of the CDR3 is 16 residues.